These T cell receptor beta chains were read from a single sample in a study of blood T cells in healthy people across ages. TCRdb passed the 5' RACE reads through MiXCR, listing each CDR3 protein once. The sample contains 600,000 or so distinct CDR3 sequences, roughly 31% of which appear only once. Sample: blood. These receptors all stem from a woman of 80 years or more in good health. Each CDR3 is given with its conserved first and last residue. D genes are given only for firm matches. Not all rows give a size; the values are once, few, many and, for expanded clones, a class.

j_gene	d_gene	abundance	v_gene	CDR3nt	CDR3aa
TRBJ1-2	-	-	TRBV4-2	TGTGCCAGCAGCCAAGAGCCGGTTAACTATGGCTACACCTTC	CASSQEPVNYGYTF
TRBJ2-7	-	-	TRBV2	TGTGCCAGCAGGGCACAGGGTTCGTACGAGCAGTACTTC	CASRAQGSYEQYF
TRBJ2-1	-	-	TRBV9	TGTGCCAGCAGCGGAACAGGGCGCGGCGAGCAGTTCTTC	CASSGTGRGEQFF
TRBJ2-4	-	-	TRBV7-2	TGTGCCAGCAGCTTAGCAGGGTCCCAAAACATTCAGTACTTC	CASSLAGSQNIQYF
TRBJ1-6	-	few	TRBV2	TGTGCCAGCACGGCGGGTAATTCACCCCTCCACTTT	CASTAGNSPLHF
TRBJ2-2	-	many	TRBV7-2	TGTGCCAGCAGCTTGTGGGGGCTGAACACCGGGGAGCTGTTTTTT	CASSLWGLNTGELFF
TRBJ1-1	-	many	TRBV28	TGTGCCAGCAGTTTAGATTGGAAACAGTCTGAAGCTTTCTTT	CASSLDWKQSEAFF
TRBJ2-7	TRBD1	many	TRBV29-1	TGCAGCGTCCACCCCGGGACAGGGAGTATGTACGAGCAGTACTTC	CSVHPGTGSMYEQYF
TRBJ2-7	TRBD1	many	TRBV20-1	TGCAGTGCTAGAGCCGGGACAGGGGTCTACGAGCAGTACTTC	CSARAGTGVYEQYF
TRBJ2-5	-	-	TRBV20-1	TGCAGTGCTAGGGGGAATACACAAGAGACCCAGTACTTC	CSARGNTQETQYF
TRBJ2-7	-	-	TRBV7-3	TGTGCCGGCAGCTTACTAGCAGGCGATGAGCAGTACTTC	CAGSLLAGDEQYF
TRBJ1-2	TRBD1	-	TRBV25-1	TGTACCAGCAGCGTGGGACAGCTATATGGCTACACCTTC	CTSSVGQLYGYTF
TRBJ1-2	-	many	TRBV7-9	TGTGCCAGCAGCCAGCCCGTTGTCGGGGGCTACACCTTC	CASSQPVVGGYTF
TRBJ2-7	TRBD2	-	TRBV9	TGTGCCAGCACCGAAGGCCCTAGCGGGGGAATTGTCCACGAGCAGTACTTC	CASTEGPSGGIVHEQYF
TRBJ1-2	-	-	TRBV3-1	TGTGCCAGCAGCCAAAAGGGGCTCAACTATGGCTACACCTTC	CASSQKGLNYGYTF
TRBJ2-7	-	-	TRBV5-1	TGCGCCAGCAGCATACGGGACGGAAGCTCCTACGAGCAGTACTTC	CASSIRDGSSYEQYF
TRBJ1-2	-	-	TRBV7-9	TGTGCCAGCAGCTTAAGTGCGGGACATGGCTACACCTTC	CASSLSAGHGYTF
TRBJ1-1	-	-	TRBV14	TGTGCCAGCAGCCAAGTTTTTGCCGCAAGCCCCACTGAAGCTTTCTTT	CASSQVFAASPTEAFF
TRBJ2-1	-	many	TRBV5-5	TGTGCCAGCAGCTTGGGGGTTAGCGCTAACTACAATGAGCAGTTCTTC	CASSLGVSANYNEQFF
TRBJ1-4	-	-	TRBV3-1	TGTGCCAGCAGCCAATACAATTCGGTGGGGGGCGGAAGAAATGAAAAACTGTTTTTT	CASSQYNSVGGGRNEKLFF
TRBJ2-1	TRBD2	-	TRBV7-2	TGTGCCAGCAGTCGAGGGACTAGCGGGGGGGCGGCGTTCTTC	CASSRGTSGGAAFF
TRBJ1-2	-	-	TRBV12-3/TRBV12-4	TGTGCCAGCGGTTTAGGGGTATGGTATGGCTACACCTTC	CASGLGVWYGYTF
TRBJ2-3	TRBD2	many	TRBV7-9	TGTGCCAGCAGCTTCGCGAGCGGGGGTCTCTCAGATACGCAGTATTTT	CASSFASGGLSDTQYF
TRBJ2-7	-	-	TRBV6-5	TGTGCCAGCAGTTACTCGATGAAGGGATCCGACTCCTACGAGCAGTACTTC	CASSYSMKGSDSYEQYF
TRBJ1-1	TRBD1	-	TRBV20-1	TGCAGTGCTTGTAACAGGGGCCCCATGAACACTGAAGCTTTTTTT	CSACNRGPMNTEAFF
TRBJ1-4	TRBD1	few	TRBV2	TGTGCCAGCAGTGAAGGTGGGACAGGGAATGAAAAACTGTTTTTT	CASSEGGTGNEKLFF
TRBJ2-7	TRBD1	-	TRBV7-3	TGTGCCAGCAGCCTCCAAGGACAGGGGGCCGAGCAGTACTTC	CASSLQGQGAEQYF
TRBJ2-2	TRBD1	-	TRBV11-3	TGTGCCAGCGGCCCCCGAACAGGGGGTACCGGGGAGCTGTTTTTT	CASGPRTGGTGELFF
TRBJ2-2	-	-	TRBV20-1	TGCAGTGCTAGAGAACTAGTTAAGGGACCGCCGGGAACCGGGGAGCTGTTTTTT	CSARELVKGPPGTGELFF
TRBJ1-5	-	many	TRBV20-1	TGCAGTGCCTCAGAGAACAGGGTCTTTAGCAATCAGCCCCAGCATTTT	CSASENRVFSNQPQHF
TRBJ2-1	-	-	TRBV7-2	TGTGCCAGCAGCCTATGGGGGAGCGAGACTGAGCAGTTCTTC	CASSLWGSETEQFF
TRBJ2-7	-	-	TRBV7-2	TGTGCCAGCAGCCACCCCCGCGGGATCGAGCAGTACTTC	CASSHPRGIEQYF
TRBJ2-7	TRBD1	-	TRBV29-1	TGCAGCGTTACGACAGGGGGTCGTCTCTACGAGCAGTACTTC	CSVTTGGRLYEQYF